These 11 T cell receptor beta chains were all obtained from the same sample, sequenced in a study of response to subunit inactivated influenza vaccine. TCRdb recomputed calls from the RT-PCR reads with MiXCR, one row per CDR3 protein. In the table there are fewer than 600,000 distinct CDR3 sequences, roughly 7.6% of which are singletons. The sequenced sample was PBMCs from blood, obtained roughly 24 months after vaccination. The receptors come from a man aged 50-75 years who received an inactivated influenza vaccine.

The gene calls are TRBV9 and TRBJ2-1; no firm D call. V lost 6 bases to trimming and J lost 12 bases, with 13 bases between them. There are 11 residues in the CDR3. Germline V gene sequence: CDR1 SGDLS, CDR2 YYNGEE. The CDR3 here is CASTSLGMQFF. CDR3 sequence (DNA): TGTGCCAGCACGTCGTTGGGGATGCAGTTCTTC.

The chain couples TRBV29-1 to TRBJ2-7; no reliable D call. The ends were cut back, 7 bases at V and 2 bases at J, with 3 bases in the middle. The CDR3 runs to 9 residues. CDR1 is SQVTM and CDR2 is ANQGSEA in the germline V gene. In DNA form, the CDR3 reads TGCAGCGCCACCTACGAGCAGTACTTC. Translated: CSATYEQYF.

This clonotype was picked up a small number of times. The CDR3 DNA reads as TGTGCCAGCAGCGTAGATGAGGGCGTCATGAACACTGAAGCTTTCTTT. It is translated as CASSVDEGVMNTEAFF. The chain has TRBV9 and TRBJ1-1; D gene uncertain. Trimming stripped 0 bases from V and 0 bases from J, with 12 bases between. CDR1 and CDR2 from the germline V gene are SGDLS and YYNGEE. The CDR3 spans 16 residues.

This clonotype has just a few counts. The rearrangement uses TRBV11-2 and TRBJ2-5, with D perhaps matching TRBD1 (5 bases). Germline CDR1 reads SGHAT; CDR2 reads FQNNGV. The CDR3 covers 14 residues. V lost 3 bases to trimming and J lost 4 bases, with 12 bases between them. The CDR3 here is CASSFREYAETQYF. Written as DNA, the CDR3 is TGTGCCAGCAGCTTCAGGGAATATGCAGAGACCCAGTACTTC.

This clonotype was detected many times. The CDR3 DNA is TGTGCCAGCAGCCAAGAATTAGGCAGTCCGTCCCAAGAGACCCAGTACTTC. Translated: CASSQELGSPSQETQYF. V usage is TRBV4-2 and J usage is TRBJ2-5; D unresolved. The CDR3 is 17 residues long. In germline, CDR1 is LGHNA, CDR2 YNFKEQ. The germline V and J ends were trimmed by 0 bases and 1 base, with 15 bases remaining between them.

This clonotype was seen at least ten times. The chain employs TRBV29-1 and TRBJ2-4, with TRBD1 matching over 8 bases. The CDR3 totals 12 residues. Germline V gene lookup returns CDR1 SQVTM and CDR2 ANQGSEA. J gave up 6 bases and V 7 bases, and 5 bases lay outside the gene matches. This CDR3 is CSGGQGGNIQYF. The CDR3 DNA is TGCAGCGGAGGACAGGGTGGAAACATTCAGTACTTC. The complete variable domain, with remaining parts taken from reference TRBV29-1 and TRBJ2-4, reads SAVISQKPSRDICQRGTSLTIQCQVDSQVTMMFWYRQQPGQSLTLIATANQGSEATYESGFVIDKFPISRPNLTFSTLTVSNMSPEDSSIYLCSGGQGGNIQYFGAGTRLSVL.

The rearrangement joins TRBV11-2 to TRBJ2-3, with 10 nucleotides matching TRBD2. The CDR3 consists of 16 residues. The germline CDR1 and CDR2 sequences are SGHAT and FQNNGV. Trimming at V came to 5 bases and at J to 1 base, leaving 6 bases not matched to a gene. For the CDR3, the DNA is TGTGCCAGCAGCCATCTCACTAGCGGGGGCACAGATACGCAGTATTTT. Translation gives CASSHLTSGGTDTQYF.

In its sample, this clonotype was seen a few times. V and J are TRBV11-1 and TRBJ2-3, with 8 bases matching TRBD1. CDR1 is SGHAT, CDR2 FQDESV, per germline (reference sequence). After removal of 5 bases from V and 4 bases from J, the junction contained 17 bases not matched to a gene. The CDR3 has 18 residues. CDR3 loop: CASSGSPGQVVGADTQYF. CDR3 nucleotides: TGTGCCAGCAGCGGATCGCCGGGACAGGTAGTTGGAGCAGATACGCAGTATTTT.

This clonotype was counted only a few times. The V and J genes are TRBV7-9 and TRBJ1-4, with D unresolved. V was shortened by 0 bases and J by 6 bases, with 11 bases between the two germline ends. The CDR3 loop spans 15 amino acids. Germline V lookup: CDR1 SEHNR, CDR2 FQNEAQ (reference sequence). The CDR3 loop reads CASSLAAGLDEKLFF. CDR3 sequence (DNA): TGTGCCAGCAGCTTAGCTGCAGGTCTAGATGAAAAACTGTTTTTT.

At least ten counts were recorded for this clonotype. The rearrangement links TRBV12-3 or TRBV12-4 to TRBJ2-7, with 8 bases matching TRBD1. The length of the CDR3 is 13 residues. V lost 6 bases to trimming and J lost 1 base; unmatched junction nucleotides: 2. CDR3: CASSRTGSYEQYF. The CDR3 DNA reads TGTGCCAGCAGCCGGACAGGGTCCTACGAGCAGTACTTC.

This clonotype was recorded a few times. V usage is TRBV12-3 or TRBV12-4 and J usage is TRBJ2-1, with D perhaps assigned TRBD1 or TRBD2 (5 bases each). V dropped 8 bases and J dropped 10 bases, with 21 bases sitting between them. The CDR3 has 14 residues. CDR3 sequence reads: CASRAGTEVREQFF. The CDR3 DNA is TGTGCCAGCCGAGCCGGGACGGAAGTTAGGGAGCAGTTCTTC.